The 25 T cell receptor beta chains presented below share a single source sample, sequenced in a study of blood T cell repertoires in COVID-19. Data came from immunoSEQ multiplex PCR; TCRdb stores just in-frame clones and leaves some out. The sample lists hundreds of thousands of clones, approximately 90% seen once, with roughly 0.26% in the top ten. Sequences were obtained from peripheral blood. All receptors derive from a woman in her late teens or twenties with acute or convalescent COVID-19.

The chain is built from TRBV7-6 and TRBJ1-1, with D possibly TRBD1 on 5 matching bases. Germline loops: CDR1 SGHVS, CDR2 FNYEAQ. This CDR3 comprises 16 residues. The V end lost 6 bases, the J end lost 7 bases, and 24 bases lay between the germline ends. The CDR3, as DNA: TGTGCCAGCAGTCAGGTAGGGGAGGGCCCGAACGATGAAGCTTTCTTT. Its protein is CASSQVGEGPNDEAFF.

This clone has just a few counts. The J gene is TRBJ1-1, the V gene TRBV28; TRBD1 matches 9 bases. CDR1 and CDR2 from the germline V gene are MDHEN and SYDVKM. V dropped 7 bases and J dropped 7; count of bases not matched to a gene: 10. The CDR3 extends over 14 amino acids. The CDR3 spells CASIPRDRVSEAFF. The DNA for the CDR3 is TGTGCCAGCATTCCCAGGGACAGGGTTAGTGAAGCTTTCTTT.

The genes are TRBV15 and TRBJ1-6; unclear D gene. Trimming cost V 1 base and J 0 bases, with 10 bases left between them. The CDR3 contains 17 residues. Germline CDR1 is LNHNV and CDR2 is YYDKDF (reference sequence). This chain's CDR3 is CATSRGRGSSYNSPLHF. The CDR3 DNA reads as TGTGCCACCAGCAGAGGCAGAGGGAGCTCCTATAATTCACCCCTCCACTTT.

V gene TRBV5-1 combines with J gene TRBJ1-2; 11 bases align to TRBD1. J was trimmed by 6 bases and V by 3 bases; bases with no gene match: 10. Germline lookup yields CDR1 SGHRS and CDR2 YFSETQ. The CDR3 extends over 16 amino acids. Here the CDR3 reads CASSSRTGGGSNGYTF. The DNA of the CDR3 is TGCGCCAGCAGCTCCCGGACAGGGGGCGGTTCGAATGGCTACACCTTC.

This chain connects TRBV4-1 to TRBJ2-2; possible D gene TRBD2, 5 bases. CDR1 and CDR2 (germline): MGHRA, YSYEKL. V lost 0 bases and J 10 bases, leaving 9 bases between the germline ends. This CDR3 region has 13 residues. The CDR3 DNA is TGCGCCAGCAGCCAAGATCGAGGGTTGGAGCTGTTTTTT. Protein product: CASSQDRGLELFF.

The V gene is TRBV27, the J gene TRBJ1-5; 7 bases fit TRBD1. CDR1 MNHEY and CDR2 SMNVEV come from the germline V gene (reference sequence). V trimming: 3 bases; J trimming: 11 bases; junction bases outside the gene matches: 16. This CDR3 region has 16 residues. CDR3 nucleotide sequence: TGTGCCAGCAGTTTCGTCTACAGGGGACCTCCGGGGGCCCAGCATTTT. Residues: CASSFVYRGPPGAQHF.

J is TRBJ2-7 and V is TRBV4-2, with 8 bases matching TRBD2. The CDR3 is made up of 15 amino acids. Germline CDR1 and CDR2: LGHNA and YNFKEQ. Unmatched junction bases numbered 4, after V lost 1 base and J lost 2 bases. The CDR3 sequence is CASSQATSGTYEQYF. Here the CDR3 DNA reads TGTGCCAGCAGCCAAGCCACTAGCGGTACCTACGAGCAGTACTTC.

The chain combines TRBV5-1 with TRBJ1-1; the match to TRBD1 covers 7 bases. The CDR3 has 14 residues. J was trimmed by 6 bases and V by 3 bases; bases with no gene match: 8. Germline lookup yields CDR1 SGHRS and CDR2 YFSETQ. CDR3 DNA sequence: TGCGCCAGCAGCTCCCGACAGGGCTCCTCTGAAGCTTTCTTT. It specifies CASSSRQGSSEAFF.

This chain's CDR3 is CASSPTSGGTDTQYF. As DNA, the CDR3 is TGTGCCAGCAGCCCTACTAGCGGGGGCACAGATACGCAGTATTTT. The genes are TRBV27 and TRBJ2-3, with TRBD2 matching 10 bases. V gave up 6 bases and J gave up 1 base; unmatched junction bases: 4. This CDR3 has 15 residues. Germline values: CDR1 MNHEY, CDR2 SMNVEV (reference sequence).

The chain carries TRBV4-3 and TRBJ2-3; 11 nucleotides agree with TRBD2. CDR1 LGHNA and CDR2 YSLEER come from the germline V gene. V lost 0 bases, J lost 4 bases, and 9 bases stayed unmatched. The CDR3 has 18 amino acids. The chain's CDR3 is CASSQEDPSGGPSDTQYF. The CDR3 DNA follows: TGCGCCAGCAGCCAAGAAGACCCTAGCGGGGGGCCTTCAGATACGCAGTATTTT.

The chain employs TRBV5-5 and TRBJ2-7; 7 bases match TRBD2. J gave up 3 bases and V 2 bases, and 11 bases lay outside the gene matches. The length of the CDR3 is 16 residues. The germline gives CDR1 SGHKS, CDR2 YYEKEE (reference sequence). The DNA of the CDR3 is TGTGCCAGCAGCTTAGGATTCGGACTAGGGGACTACGAGCAGTACTTC. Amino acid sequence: CASSLGFGLGDYEQYF.

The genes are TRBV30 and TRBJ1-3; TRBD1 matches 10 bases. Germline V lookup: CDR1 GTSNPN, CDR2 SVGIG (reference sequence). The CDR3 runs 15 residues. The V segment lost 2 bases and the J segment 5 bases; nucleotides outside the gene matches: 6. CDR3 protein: CAWSPTGGTRNTIYF. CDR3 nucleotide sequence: TGTGCCTGGAGTCCGACAGGGGGCACTAGAAACACCATATATTTT.

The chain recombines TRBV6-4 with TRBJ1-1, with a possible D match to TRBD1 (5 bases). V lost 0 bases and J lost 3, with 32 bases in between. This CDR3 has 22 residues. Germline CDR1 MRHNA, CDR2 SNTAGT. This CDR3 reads CASSDSRVHPGSPAQRDTEAFF. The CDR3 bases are TGTGCCAGCAGTGACTCTCGGGTCCACCCAGGGTCACCAGCTCAAAGGGACACTGAAGCTTTCTTT.

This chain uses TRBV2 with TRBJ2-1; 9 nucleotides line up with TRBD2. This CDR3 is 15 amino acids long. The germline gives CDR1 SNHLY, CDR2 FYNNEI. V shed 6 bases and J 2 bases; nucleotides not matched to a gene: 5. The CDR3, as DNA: TGTGCCAGCAGACTCCTAGCGGGGCCCTACAATGAGCAGTTCTTC. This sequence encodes CASRLLAGPYNEQFF.

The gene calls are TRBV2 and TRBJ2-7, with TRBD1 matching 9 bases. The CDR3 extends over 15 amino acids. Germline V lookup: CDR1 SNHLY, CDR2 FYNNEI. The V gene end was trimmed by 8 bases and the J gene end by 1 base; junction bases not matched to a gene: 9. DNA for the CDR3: TGTGCCAGCCTGAGGGGACAGGGCCGGTCCTACGAGCAGTACTTC. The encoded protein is CASLRGQGRSYEQYF.

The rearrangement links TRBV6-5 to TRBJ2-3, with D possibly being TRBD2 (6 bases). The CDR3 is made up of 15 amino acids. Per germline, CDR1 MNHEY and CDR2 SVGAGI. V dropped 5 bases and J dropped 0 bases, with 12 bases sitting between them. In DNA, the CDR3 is TGTGCCAGCAGTACGACTAGTCTTAGCACAGATACGCAGTATTTT. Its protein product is CASSTTSLSTDTQYF.

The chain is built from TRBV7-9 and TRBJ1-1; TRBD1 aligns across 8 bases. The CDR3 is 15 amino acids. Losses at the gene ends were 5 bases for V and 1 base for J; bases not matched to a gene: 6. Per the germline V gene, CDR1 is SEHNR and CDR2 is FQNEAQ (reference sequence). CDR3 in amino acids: CASSLQGQANTEAFF. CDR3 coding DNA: TGTGCCAGCAGCCTCCAGGGACAGGCGAACACTGAAGCTTTCTTT.

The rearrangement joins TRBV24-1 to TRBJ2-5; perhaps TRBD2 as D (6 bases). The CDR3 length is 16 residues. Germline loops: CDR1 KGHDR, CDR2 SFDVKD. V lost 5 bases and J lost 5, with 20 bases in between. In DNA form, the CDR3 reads TGTGCCACCAGTGGAGGAGGAGAGGGTGGAGGGGAGACCCAGTACTTC. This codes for CATSGGGEGGGETQYF.

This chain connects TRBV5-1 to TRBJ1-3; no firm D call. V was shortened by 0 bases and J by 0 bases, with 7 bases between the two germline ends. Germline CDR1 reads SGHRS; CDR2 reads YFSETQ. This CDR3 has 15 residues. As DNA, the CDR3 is TGCGCCAGCAGCTTGGATCAATCCTCTGGAAACACCATATATTTT. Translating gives CASSLDQSSGNTIYF.

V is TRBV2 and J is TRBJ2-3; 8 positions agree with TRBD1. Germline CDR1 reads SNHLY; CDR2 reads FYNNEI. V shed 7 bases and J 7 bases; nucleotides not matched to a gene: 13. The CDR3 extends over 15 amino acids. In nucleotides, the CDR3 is TGTGCCAGCACGCCGTGGGCAGGGGGCCGAAATACGCAGTATTTT. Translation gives CASTPWAGGRNTQYF.

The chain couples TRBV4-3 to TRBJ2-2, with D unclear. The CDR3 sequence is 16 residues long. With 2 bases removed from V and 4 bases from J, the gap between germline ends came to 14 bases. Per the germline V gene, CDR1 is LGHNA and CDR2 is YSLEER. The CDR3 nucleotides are TGCGCCAGCAGCCAATATCCCGGTACCTTCACCGGGGAGCTGTTTTTT. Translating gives CASSQYPGTFTGELFF.

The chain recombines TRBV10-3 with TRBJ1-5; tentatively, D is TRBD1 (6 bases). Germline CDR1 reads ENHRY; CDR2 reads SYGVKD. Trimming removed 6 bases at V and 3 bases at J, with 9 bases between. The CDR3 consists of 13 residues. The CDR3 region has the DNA TGTGCCATCAGCACAGGGCCCAATCAGCCCCAGCATTTT. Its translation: CAISTGPNQPQHF.

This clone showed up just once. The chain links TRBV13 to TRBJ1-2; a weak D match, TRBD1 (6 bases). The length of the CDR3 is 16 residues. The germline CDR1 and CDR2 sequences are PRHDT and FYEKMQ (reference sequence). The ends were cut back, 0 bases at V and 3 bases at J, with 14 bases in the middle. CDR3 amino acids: CASSLGRTGNHYGYTF. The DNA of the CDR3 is TGTGCCAGCAGCTTAGGACGCACAGGGAACCACTATGGCTACACCTTC.

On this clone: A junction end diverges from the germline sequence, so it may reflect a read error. The CDR3 DNA follows: TGTGCCAGCAGCCAGTATAGTTCACCCCTCCACTTT. Its protein is CASSQYSSPLHF. This chain links TRBV14 with TRBJ1-6; D gene unclear. From germline, CDR1 is SGHDN and CDR2 FVKESK. This CDR3 comprises 12 residues. Combining the CDR3 with reference TRBV14 and TRBJ1-6 gives the whole variable domain EAGVTQFPSHSVIEKGQTVTLRCDPISGHDNLYWYRRVMGKEIKFLLHFVKESKQDESGMPNNRFLAERTGGTYSTLKVQPAELEDSGVYFCASSQYSSPLHFGNGTRLTVT.

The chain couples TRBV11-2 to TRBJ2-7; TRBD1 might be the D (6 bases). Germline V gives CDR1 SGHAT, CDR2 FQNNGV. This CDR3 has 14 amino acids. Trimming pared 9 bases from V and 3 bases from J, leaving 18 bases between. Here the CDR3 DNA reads TGTGCCAGTCGGCGCCCAGGGGACCTCTACGAGCAGTACTTC. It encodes CASRRPGDLYEQYF. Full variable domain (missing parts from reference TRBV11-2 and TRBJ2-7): EAGVAQSPRYKIIEKRQSVAFWCNPISGHATLYWYQQILGQGPKLLIQFQNNGVVDDSQLPKDRFSAERLKGVDSTLKIQPAKLEDSAVYLCASRRPGDLYEQYFGPGTRLTVT.